These T cell receptor beta chains were read from a single sample in a study of brain T cells in children with intractable seizures. The protocol was immunoSEQ multiplex PCR, while the TCRdb copy is restricted to in-frame clones and leaves out a portion. Of about 350,000 clones listed, about 94% were seen once; the top ten hold roughly 6%. The specimen was peripheral blood, collected about 5 months after surgery. Receptors originate from a boy under two years old with tuberous sclerosis and intractable seizures. CDR3s include the opening cysteine and the closing phenylalanine or tryptophan. The D gene is left open where the match is weak. Clone size is shown for a subset of rows, as once, few, many or a class of expanded clone.

length	size	V	J	D	CDR3	DNA
10	NA	TRBV20-1	TRBJ1-1	NA	CSASRAEAFF	TGCAGTGCTTCCCGGGCTGAAGCTTTCTTT
14	once	TRBV10-3	TRBJ2-7	NA	CAITRGVDSYEQYF	TGTGCCATCACGAGAGGGGTAGACTCCTACGAGCAGTACTTC
14	NA	TRBV5-4	TRBJ1-1	NA	CASSGSRGNTEAFF	TGTGCCAGCAGCGGCTCCAGGGGGAACACTGAAGCTTTCTTT
12	NA	TRBV5-1	TRBJ2-1	NA	CASSSTGNEQFF	TGCGCCAGCAGCTCAACAGGGAATGAGCAGTTCTTC
15	NA	TRBV5-1	TRBJ1-2	TRBD1	CASSLEDRVRYGYTF	TGCGCCAGCAGCTTGGAGGACAGGGTCCGATATGGCTACACCTTC
13	NA	TRBV12-3/TRBV12-4	TRBJ2-7	TRBD2	CASSPGLANEQYF	TGTGCCAGCAGCCCGGGACTAGCTAACGAGCAGTACTTC
14	NA	TRBV7-9	TRBJ1-1	NA	CASGPEQLWTEAFF	TGTGCCAGCGGCCCCGAACAGCTATGGACTGAAGCTTTCTTT
14	NA	TRBV27	TRBJ2-7	NA	CASSFGLHSYEQYF	TGTGCCAGCAGTTTTGGGCTACACTCCTACGAGCAGTACTTC
16	NA	TRBV6-6	TRBJ1-4	TRBD1	CASSSGDRGRREKLFF	TGTGCCAGCAGTTCCGGGGACAGGGGGCGAAGGGAAAAACTGTTTTTT
13	NA	TRBV28	TRBJ1-2	TRBD1	CASSLTGGIGYTF	TGTGCCAGCAGTCTCACAGGGGGAATTGGCTACACCTTC
15	few	TRBV27	TRBJ2-2	NA	CASNQNSPGTGELFF	TGTGCCAGCAATCAGAACAGCCCCGGCACCGGGGAGCTGTTTTTT
15	NA	TRBV30	TRBJ1-6	NA	CAWSVGTVDNSPLHF	TGTGCCTGGAGTGTGGGGACGGTAGATAATTCACCCCTCCACTTT
15	few	TRBV6-6	TRBJ2-1	TRBD1	CASSPWTGNLNEQFF	TGTGCCAGCAGCCCCTGGACAGGGAATCTCAATGAGCAGTTCTTC
14	NA	TRBV28	TRBJ2-7	TRBD1	CASRGQGGIYEQYF	TGTGCCAGCAGAGGACAGGGGGGGATCTACGAGCAGTACTTC
15	NA	TRBV9	TRBJ2-2	NA	CASSEPGVGTGELFF	TGTGCCAGCAGCGAGCCGGGGGTGGGGACCGGGGAGCTGTTTTTT
15	NA	TRBV7-3	TRBJ2-1	NA	CASSPRGSRHNEQFF	TGTGCCAGCAGCCCCCGGGGCTCCCGACACAATGAGCAGTTCTTC
16	NA	TRBV7-9	TRBJ2-1	NA	CASSDHPAGTYNEQFF	TGTGCCAGCAGCGACCATCCGGCGGGAACTTACAATGAGCAGTTCTTC
17	NA	TRBV7-9	TRBJ1-1	TRBD1	CASSPYGRRTGDTEAFF	TGTGCCAGCAGTCCCTACGGCCGGCGGACAGGAGACACTGAAGCTTTCTTT
13	NA	TRBV6-5	TRBJ1-4	NA	CASSTRDGEKLFF	TGTGCCAGCAGTACCAGAGACGGGGAAAAACTGTTTTTT
12	few	TRBV3-1/TRBV3-2	TRBJ2-7	NA	CASSRSLYEQYF	TGTGCCAGCAGCCGGTCCTTGTACGAGCAGTACTTC
13	NA	TRBV19	TRBJ1-1	NA	CASKWRQNTEAFF	TGTGCCAGTAAGTGGAGACAGAACACTGAAGCTTTCTTT
20	NA	TRBV7-3	TRBJ2-1	TRBD2	CASSLFPRPKGRGGRNEQFF	TGTGCCAGCAGCTTATTTCCCCGGCCGAAGGGGCGGGGGGGCCGGAATGAGCAGTTCTTC
12	NA	TRBV12-3/TRBV12-4	TRBJ1-2	TRBD1	CASSSTGEGYTF	TGTGCCAGCAGCTCGACAGGGGAAGGCTACACCTTC
12	NA	TRBV30	TRBJ2-4	NA	CAWSRYKNIQYF	TGTGCCTGGAGTCGGTACAAAAACATTCAGTACTTC
16	NA	TRBV2	TRBJ1-5	NA	CASSESGRNPSRPQHF	TGTGCCAGCAGTGAATCGGGCAGGAATCCCAGTCGGCCCCAGCATTTT
18	NA	TRBV7-9	TRBJ2-7	TRBD1	CASSLGYDGTGADYEQYF	TGTGCCAGCAGCTTAGGATACGATGGGACAGGGGCGGATTACGAGCAGTACTTC
16	NA	TRBV1	TRBJ2-3	NA	CTSSRVRWEGTDTQYF	TGCACCAGCAGCCGAGTAAGGTGGGAAGGCACAGATACGCAGTATTTT
15	NA	TRBV19	TRBJ2-5	NA	CAGNLDYTRQETQYF	TGTGCCGGAAATTTGGACTACACCAGACAAGAGACCCAGTACTTC
17	NA	TRBV3-1/TRBV3-2	TRBJ2-2	TRBD2	CASSRPPQAGDTGELFF	TGTGCCAGCAGCCGACCCCCCCAAGCGGGGGACACCGGGGAGCTGTTTTTT
19	once	TRBV9	TRBJ2-1	TRBD1	CASSLKGQGYTSSYNEQFF	TGTGCCAGCAGCCTCAAGGGACAGGGTTACACGAGCTCCTACAATGAGCAGTTCTTC
16	NA	TRBV19	TRBJ1-2	NA	CASRTKGGPSPHGYTF	TGTGCCAGTAGAACCAAAGGAGGGCCGTCCCCCCATGGCTACACCTTC
14	NA	TRBV6-5	TRBJ2-3	NA	CASRRGESTDTQYF	TGTGCCAGCCGGCGAGGGGAATCAACAGATACGCAGTATTTT
14	NA	TRBV21-1	TRBJ2-7	NA	CASSNRRWRREQYF	TGTGCCAGCAGCAACCGCAGGTGGCGGAGGGAGCAGTACTTC
13	NA	TRBV2	TRBJ2-7	TRBD2	CATRLAGGPEQYF	TGTGCCACCCGACTAGCGGGAGGCCCCGAGCAGTACTTC
16	many	TRBV18	TRBJ2-7	NA	CASSPLAGESVGEQYF	TGTGCCAGCTCACCCCTAGCTGGGGAGTCGGTAGGGGAGCAGTACTTC
16	NA	TRBV3-1/TRBV3-2	TRBJ1-1	NA	CASSQELGGGNTEAFF	TGTGCCAGCAGCCAAGAACTGGGGGGTGGGAACACTGAAGCTTTCTTT
14	NA	TRBV6-5	TRBJ1-5	TRBD1	CASSPDRLNQPQHF	TGTGCCAGCAGCCCGGACAGGCTCAATCAGCCCCAGCATTTT
13	NA	TRBV7-9	TRBJ2-2	NA	CASSLWRTGELFF	TGTGCCAGCAGCTTATGGAGGACCGGGGAGCTGTTTTTT
15	few	TRBV7-7	TRBJ2-1	NA	CASSLQGSSYNEQFF	TGTGCTAGCAGCTTACAGGGATCGTCCTACAATGAGCAGTTCTTC
13	NA	TRBV7-9	TRBJ2-5	NA	CASSQGLQETQYF	TGTGCCAGCAGCCAGGGGCTTCAAGAGACCCAGTACTTC
17	NA	TRBV5-1	TRBJ2-1	TRBD2	CASSPSPQLAGVYEQFF	TGCGCCAGCAGCCCGTCTCCTCAGCTAGCGGGGGTATATGAGCAGTTCTTC
13	NA	TRBV25-1	TRBJ2-1	TRBD2	CASNSGDYNEQFF	TGTGCCAGCAACAGCGGGGATTACAATGAGCAGTTCTTC
15	NA	TRBV6-5	TRBJ2-7	NA	CASRRPGPTTYEQYF	TGTGCCAGCAGGCGCCCGGGACCAACCACCTACGAGCAGTACTTC
14	NA	TRBV19	TRBJ2-7	NA	CASSVSPSSYEQYF	TGTGCCAGTAGTGTCTCCCCTAGCTCCTACGAGCAGTACTTC
16	once	TRBV7-2	TRBJ2-5	NA	CASSSTGGRAQETQYF	TGTGCCAGCAGCTCCACTGGAGGGCGGGCTCAAGAGACCCAGTACTTC
16	NA	TRBV2	TRBJ2-3	NA	CASSEALFGLSDTQYF	TGTGCCAGCAGTGAAGCGCTTTTCGGGCTTTCGGATACGCAGTATTTT
14	NA	TRBV7-9	TRBJ2-1	NA	CASSPGSSYNEQFF	TGTGCCAGCAGCCCGGGAAGCTCCTACAATGAGCAGTTCTTC
14	NA	TRBV12-2	TRBJ1-4	NA	CASRLEPYLGKLFF	TGTGCAAGTCGCTTAGAACCTTATTTAGGAAAACTGTTTTTT